What follows are 16 T cell receptor beta chains derived from one specimen sequenced in a study of somatic mutations in cytotoxic T cells in rheumatoid arthritis (dated by TCRdb to the late 2010s). Library creation used the immunoSEQ multiplex PCR assay. In its TCRdb copy, this immuneACCESS table keeps in-frame sequences only and misses some clones. Where compared with another copy, unresolved V genes explain less than half of these, and the others have no known cause. Here the sample has about 14,000 clones; under 80% occur a single time. The top ten clonotypes cover less than 20% of the sample. What was sequenced was CD8+ T cells sorted from blood. Source of these receptors: an adult with rheumatoid arthritis.

This clone was counted between two and nine times. CDR3 bases: TGTGCCAGCAGCGTAGGTGGAGTGGGCACTGAAGCTTTCTTT. Amino acids: CASSVGGVGTEAFF. This chain joins TRBV9 and TRBJ1-1; D unclear. This CDR3 comprises 14 residues. V gave up 0 bases and J gave up 4 bases, with 10 bases separating them. CDR1 is SGDLS, CDR2 YYNGEE, per germline.

This chain uses TRBV15 with TRBJ2-7, with 7 bases lining up with TRBD1. The V gene's germline CDR1 is LNHNV and CDR2 YYDKDF (reference sequence). V shed 4 bases and J 4 bases; nucleotides not matched to a gene: 7. This CDR3 is built from 14 residues. The CDR3 nucleotides are TGTGCCACCAGCACAGGGACAGCCACGTACGAGCAGTACTTC. Residues: CATSTGTATYEQYF.

This chain links TRBV23-1 with TRBJ2-1; D remains ambiguous. TRBV23-1 is an open reading frame, and its role is uncertain. Trimming pared 4 bases from V and 11 bases from J, leaving 21 bases between. CDR3 size: 15 residues. CDR3 in amino acids: CASSPRRSFHPKQFF. CDR3 nucleotide sequence: TGCGCCAGCAGTCCCAGAAGATCGTTTCACCCGAAGCAGTTCTTC.

This clone was observed a few times. The CDR3 loop reads CASSPGTNSNTGELFF. The CDR3, as DNA: TGTGCCAGCAGCCCCGGGACTAACTCGAACACCGGGGAGCTGTTTTTT. The rearrangement joins TRBV7-9 to TRBJ2-2, with 7 bases matching TRBD2. The V gene end was trimmed by 5 bases and the J gene end by 0 bases; junction bases not matched to a gene: 6. The germline V gene encodes CDR1 SEHNR and CDR2 FQNEAQ (reference sequence). The CDR3 has 16 amino acids.

The chain has TRBV11-1 and TRBJ2-6; D possibly matches TRBD1 or TRBD2 (5 bases each). Trimming shortened V by 2 bases and J by 0 bases, and 11 bases separated the two germline ends. The CDR3 is made up of 17 amino acids. Germline loops: CDR1 SGHAT, CDR2 FQDESV (reference sequence). The CDR3 DNA sequence: TGTGCCAGCAGCTTATGGGACCGATCCTCTGGGGCCAACGTCCTGACTTTC. Its translation is CASSLWDRSSGANVLTF.

V is TRBV11-2 and J is TRBJ1-1, with D tentatively TRBD1 (6 bases). The CDR3 spans 16 residues. CDR1 and CDR2 (germline): SGHAT, FQNNGV. V was clipped by 5 bases and J by 0 bases, with 16 bases between them. Here the CDR3 DNA reads TGTGCCAGCAGCCGGGGGGCAGAAGACATGAACACTGAAGCTTTCTTT. Its translation is CASSRGAEDMNTEAFF.

The chain combines TRBV9 with TRBJ2-6, with TRBD1 matching 7 bases. The CDR3 is 17 residues long. Germline assignment: CDR1 SGDLS and CDR2 YYNGEE. V lost 0 bases to trimming and J lost 4 bases; unmatched junction nucleotides: 7. This chain's CDR3 is CASSVGGGATGANVLTF. CDR3 coding DNA: TGTGCCAGCAGCGTAGGAGGGGGCGCGACCGGGGCCAACGTCCTGACTTTC. The whole variable domain, filled in from reference TRBV9 and TRBJ2-6, reads DSGVTQTPKHLITATGQRVTLRCSPRSGDLSVYWYQQSLDQGLQFLIQYYNGEERAKGNILERFSAQQFPDLHSELNLSSLELGDSALYFCASSVGGGATGANVLTFGAGSRLTVL.

The chain has TRBV10-3 and TRBJ2-1; 9 bases match TRBD2. Germline V gives CDR1 ENHRY, CDR2 SYGVKD. There are 16 residues in the CDR3. The V segment lost 3 bases and the J segment 3 bases; nucleotides outside the gene matches: 6. The CDR3 DNA sequence: TGTGCCATCAGTGACTGGGAGCGGGGGGACTACAATGAGCAGTTCTTC. It is translated as CAISDWERGDYNEQFF.

V is TRBV7-2 and J is TRBJ2-3, with D hard to call. V lost 4 bases to trimming and J lost 2 bases, with 1 base between them. The CDR3 totals 11 residues. The germline gives CDR1 SGHTA, CDR2 FQGNSA. Here the CDR3 reads CASSSTDTQYF. Here the CDR3 DNA reads TGTGCCAGCAGCTCCACAGATACGCAGTATTTT.

The rearrangement joins TRBV2 to TRBJ2-1, with D perhaps given as TRBD1 or TRBD2 (6 bases each). V dropped 1 base and J dropped 8 bases, with 15 bases sitting between them. CDR3 size: 15 residues. CDR1 is SNHLY and CDR2 is FYNNEI in the germline V gene. The CDR3 loop is CASSEDGGPWDEQFF. The CDR3 DNA reads as TGTGCCAGCAGTGAAGATGGGGGGCCCTGGGATGAGCAGTTCTTC.

The CDR3 sequence is CASSLMGNQPQHF. In DNA form, the CDR3 reads TGTGCCAGCAGCTTGATGGGCAATCAGCCCCAGCATTTT. This chain joins TRBV5-5 and TRBJ1-5; no clear D. This CDR3 contains 13 residues. Trimming took 1 base from V and 2 from J, leaving 4 bases between them. Germline V lookup: CDR1 SGHKS, CDR2 YYEKEE (reference sequence).

This clone came up a few times. J is TRBJ1-1 and V is TRBV7-9; D not resolved. This CDR3 contains 12 residues. Deletions cut 4 bases from V and 7 bases from J, with 10 bases between. Germline assignment: CDR1 SEHNR and CDR2 FQNEAQ (reference sequence). The CDR3 DNA reads as TGTGCCAGCAGCTCTTACAAGATTGAAGCTTTCTTT. Translation: CASSSYKIEAFF.

This clone was seen a single time. The chain recombines TRBV13 with TRBJ2-1, with TRBD1 matching 7 bases. Per the germline V gene, CDR1 is PRHDT and CDR2 is FYEKMQ (reference sequence). V was pared by 5 bases and J by 4 bases, with 11 bases of the junction left unmatched. The CDR3 is 16 amino acids. This chain's CDR3 is CASSPLGQPLYNEQFF. Written as DNA, the CDR3 is TGTGCCAGCAGCCCCCTGGGACAGCCGTTATACAATGAGCAGTTCTTC.

The V call is TRBV27, the J call TRBJ2-1; D possibly corresponds to TRBD2 (7 bases). The CDR3 spans 16 residues. Trimming shortened V by 0 bases and J by 4 bases, and 13 bases separated the two germline ends. Germline V gene data show CDR1 as MNHEY and CDR2 as SMNVEV (reference sequence). The CDR3 here is CASSLSRGGVYNEQFF. The CDR3 nucleotides read TGTGCCAGCAGTTTATCGAGGGGGGGGGTTTACAATGAGCAGTTCTTC.

This clone was observed a handful of times. The chain carries TRBV7-6 and TRBJ1-1; possible D gene TRBD1, 5 bases. The V gene lost 5 bases and the J gene lost 7 bases, with 14 bases spanning the gap. This CDR3 is built from 13 residues. CDR1 is SGHVS and CDR2 is FNYEAQ in the germline V gene. CDR3 in amino acids: CASSTTMGVEAFF. The CDR3 DNA follows: TGTGCCAGCAGCACGACTATGGGGGTTGAAGCTTTCTTT. Together with reference TRBV7-6 and TRBJ1-1, the CDR3 gives the full variable domain: GAGVSQSPRYKVTKRGQDVALRCDPISGHVSLYWYRQALGQGPEFLTYFNYEAQQDKSGLPNDRFSAERPEGSISTLTIQRTEQRDSAMYRCASSTTMGVEAFFGQGTRLTVV.

The V and J genes are TRBV16 and TRBJ2-1, with D tentatively TRBD2 (7 bases). The CDR3 runs 14 residues. From germline, CDR1 is KGHSY and CDR2 FQNENV. Trimming left V 2 bases short and J 5 bases short, with 10 bases between. The CDR3 sequence: CASSQTGGHNEQFF. The CDR3 nucleotides are TGTGCCAGCAGCCAAACGGGGGGCCACAATGAGCAGTTCTTC.